This TCR beta chain was captured by sequencing in a study of metastatic and nonmetastatic thyroid tumors. As handled by the study authors: For papillary thyroid cancer, a distant-metastasis classifier was constructed from CDR3 differences observed across clinicopathological groups. TCRdb re-analyzed the PCR reads using MiXCR. The V and J calls, along with clone size, are taken from TCRdb and not from the paper's own processing. The sample gives about 10,000 clones, 12% of which show up once; approximately 12% is in the top ten. Prior to thyroid surgery, none of the patients had received any treatment. Germline assignment: CDR1 MGHRA and CDR2 YSYEKL. Trimming removed 1 base from V and 7 bases from J, with 5 bases in between. This CDR3 contains 11 residues. This clone was observed at least ten times.

The chain uses TRBV4-1 and TRBJ2-7; D unclear. Sequenced sample: blood. This TCR came from a female donor with papillary thyroid cancer or a benign thyroid nodule (not recorded which). Some clones in this sample may be carry-over from other donors' samples. CDR3 DNA sequence: TGCGCCAGCAGCCAAGGGCGGGAGCAGTACTTC. Encoded protein: CASSQGREQYF.